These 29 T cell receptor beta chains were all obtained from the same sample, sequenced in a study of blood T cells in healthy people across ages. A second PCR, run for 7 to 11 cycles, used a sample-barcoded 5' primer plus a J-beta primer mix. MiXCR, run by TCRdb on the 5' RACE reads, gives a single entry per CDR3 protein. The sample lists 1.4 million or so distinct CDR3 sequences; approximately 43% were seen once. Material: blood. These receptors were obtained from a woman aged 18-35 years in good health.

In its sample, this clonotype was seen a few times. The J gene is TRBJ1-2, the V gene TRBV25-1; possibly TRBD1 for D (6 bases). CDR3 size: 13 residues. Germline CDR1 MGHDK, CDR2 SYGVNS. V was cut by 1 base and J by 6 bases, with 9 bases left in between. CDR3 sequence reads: CASSELGADGYTF. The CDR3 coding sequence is TGTGCCAGCAGTGAATTGGGGGCAGATGGCTACACCTTC.

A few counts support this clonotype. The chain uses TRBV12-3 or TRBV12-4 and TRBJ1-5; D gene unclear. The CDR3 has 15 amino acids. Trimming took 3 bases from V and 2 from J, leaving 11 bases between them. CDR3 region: CASSFGVIGNQPQHF. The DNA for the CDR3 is TGTGCCAGCAGTTTCGGCGTGATCGGCAATCAGCCCCAGCATTTT.

The CDR3 DNA follows: TGCAGCGCAATGAGGACCCGGGATTCACCCCTCCACTTT. It translates to CSAMRTRDSPLHF. The chain employs TRBV20-1 and TRBJ1-6; D remains ambiguous. Germline CDR1 is DFQATT and CDR2 is SNEGSKA (reference sequence). The CDR3 spans 13 residues.

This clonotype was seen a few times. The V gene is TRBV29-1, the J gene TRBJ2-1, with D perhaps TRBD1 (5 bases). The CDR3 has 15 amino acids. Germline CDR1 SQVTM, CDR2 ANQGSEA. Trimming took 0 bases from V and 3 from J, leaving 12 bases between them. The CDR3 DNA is TGCAGCGTTGAAGATAGACAGACGAGCTACAATGAGCAGTTCTTC. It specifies CSVEDRQTSYNEQFF.

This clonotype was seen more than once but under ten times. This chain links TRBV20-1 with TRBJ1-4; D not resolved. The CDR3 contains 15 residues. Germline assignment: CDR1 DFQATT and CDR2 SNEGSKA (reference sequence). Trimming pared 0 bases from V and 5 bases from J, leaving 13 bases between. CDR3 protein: CSAREGRSYNEKLFF. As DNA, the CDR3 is TGCAGTGCTAGAGAGGGTAGATCTTACAATGAAAAACTGTTTTTT.

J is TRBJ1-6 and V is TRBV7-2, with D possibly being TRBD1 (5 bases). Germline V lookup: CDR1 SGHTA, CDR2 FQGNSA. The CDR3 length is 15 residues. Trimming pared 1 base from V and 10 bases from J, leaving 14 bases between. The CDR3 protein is CASSLGPGIGSPLHF. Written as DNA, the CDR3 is TGTGCCAGCAGCTTAGGTCCAGGGATTGGCTCACCCCTCCACTTT. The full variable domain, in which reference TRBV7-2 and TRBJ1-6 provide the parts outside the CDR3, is GAGVSQSPSNKVTEKGKDVELRCDPISGHTALYWYRQSLGQGLEFLIYFQGNSAPDKSGLPSDRFSAERTGGSVSTLTIQRTQQEDSAVYLCASSLGPGIGSPLHFGNGTRLTVT.

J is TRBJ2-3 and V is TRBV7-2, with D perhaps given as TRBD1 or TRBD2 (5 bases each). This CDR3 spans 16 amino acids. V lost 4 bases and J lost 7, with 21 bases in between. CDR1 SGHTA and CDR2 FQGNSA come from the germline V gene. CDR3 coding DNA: TGTGCCAGCAGCTCCTATTCCGGGACCCTGGCCAATACGCAGTATTTT. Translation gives CASSSYSGTLANTQYF.

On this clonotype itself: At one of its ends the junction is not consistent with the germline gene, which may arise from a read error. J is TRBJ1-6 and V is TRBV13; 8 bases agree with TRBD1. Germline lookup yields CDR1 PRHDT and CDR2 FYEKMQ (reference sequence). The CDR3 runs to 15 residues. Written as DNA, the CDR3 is TGTGCCAGCAGCTTAGCCACAGGGGGGAATTCACCCCTCGACTTT. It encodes CASSLATGGNSPLDF.

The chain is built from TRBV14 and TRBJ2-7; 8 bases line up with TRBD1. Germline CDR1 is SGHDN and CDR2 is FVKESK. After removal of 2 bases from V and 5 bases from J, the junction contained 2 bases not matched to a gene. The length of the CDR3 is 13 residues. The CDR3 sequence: CASSQLQGDEQYF. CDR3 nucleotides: TGTGCCAGCAGCCAACTACAGGGGGACGAGCAGTACTTC.

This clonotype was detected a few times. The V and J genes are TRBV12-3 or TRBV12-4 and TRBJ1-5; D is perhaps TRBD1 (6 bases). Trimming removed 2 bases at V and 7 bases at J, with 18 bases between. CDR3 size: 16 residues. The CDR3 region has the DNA TGTGCCAGCAGTTTATACCCAGGGGCCGGAGGGCAGCCCCAGCATTTT. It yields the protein CASSLYPGAGGQPQHF.

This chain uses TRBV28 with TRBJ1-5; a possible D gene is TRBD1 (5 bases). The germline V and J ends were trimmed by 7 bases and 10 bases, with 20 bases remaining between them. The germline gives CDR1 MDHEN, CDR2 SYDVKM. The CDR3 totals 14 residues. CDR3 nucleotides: TGTGCCAGCACCGAGTGGGACGGCCGGGATCCCCAGCATTTT. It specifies CASTEWDGRDPQHF.

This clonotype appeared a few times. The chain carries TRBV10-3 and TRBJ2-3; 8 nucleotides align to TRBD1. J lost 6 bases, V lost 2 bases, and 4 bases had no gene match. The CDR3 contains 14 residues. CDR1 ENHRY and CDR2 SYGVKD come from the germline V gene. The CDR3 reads CAISEHRGEDTQYF. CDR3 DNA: TGTGCCATCAGTGAGCACAGGGGGGAGGATACGCAGTATTTT.

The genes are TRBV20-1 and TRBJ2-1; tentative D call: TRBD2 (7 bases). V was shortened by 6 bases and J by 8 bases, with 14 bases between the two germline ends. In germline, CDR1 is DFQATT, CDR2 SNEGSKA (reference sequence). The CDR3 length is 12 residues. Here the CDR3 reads CSAGGLKDEQFF. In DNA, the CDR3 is TGCAGTGCAGGGGGACTAAAAGATGAGCAGTTCTTC.

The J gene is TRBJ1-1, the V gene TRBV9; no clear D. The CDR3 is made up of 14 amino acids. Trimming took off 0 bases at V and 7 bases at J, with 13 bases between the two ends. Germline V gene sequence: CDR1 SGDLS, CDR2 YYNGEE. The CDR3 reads CASSVAPLSSEAFF. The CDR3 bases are TGTGCCAGCAGCGTAGCCCCCCTCTCCAGTGAAGCTTTCTTT.

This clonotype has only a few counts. CDR3 protein: CAISPGGYEQFF. Written as DNA, the CDR3 is TGTGCCATCAGCCCAGGAGGGTATGAGCAGTTCTTC. The chain links TRBV10-3 to TRBJ2-1, with D perhaps TRBD2 (6 bases). Germline V CDR1 and CDR2: ENHRY, SYGVKD. The CDR3 runs to 12 residues. Trimming cost V 6 bases and J 8 bases, with 11 bases left between them.

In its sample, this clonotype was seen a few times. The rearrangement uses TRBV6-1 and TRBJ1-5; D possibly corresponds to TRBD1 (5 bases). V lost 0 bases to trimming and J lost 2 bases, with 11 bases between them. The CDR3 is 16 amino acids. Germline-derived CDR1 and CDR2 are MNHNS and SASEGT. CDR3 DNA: TGTGCCAGCAGTGAAGCCGAAGGGGCAGGCAATCAGCCCCAGCATTTT. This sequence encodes CASSEAEGAGNQPQHF.

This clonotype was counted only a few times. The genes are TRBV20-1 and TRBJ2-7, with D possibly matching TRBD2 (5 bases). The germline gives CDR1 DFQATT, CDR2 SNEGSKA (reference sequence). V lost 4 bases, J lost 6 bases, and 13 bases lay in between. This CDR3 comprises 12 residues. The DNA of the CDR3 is TGCAGTGCTACGGGGAGAGGAACCGAGCAGTACTTC. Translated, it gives CSATGRGTEQYF.

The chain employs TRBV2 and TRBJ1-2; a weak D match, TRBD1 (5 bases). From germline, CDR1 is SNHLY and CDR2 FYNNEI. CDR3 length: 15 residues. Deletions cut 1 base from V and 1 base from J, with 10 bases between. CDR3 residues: CASSEVRELNYGYTF. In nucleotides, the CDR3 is TGTGCCAGCAGTGAAGTCAGGGAACTTAACTATGGCTACACCTTC.

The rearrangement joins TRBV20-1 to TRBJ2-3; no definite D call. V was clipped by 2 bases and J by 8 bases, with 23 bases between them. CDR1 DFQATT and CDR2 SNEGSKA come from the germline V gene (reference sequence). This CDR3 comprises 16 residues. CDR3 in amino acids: CSARKRLQYPRSTQYF. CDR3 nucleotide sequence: TGCAGTGCTAGAAAGCGACTCCAGTACCCCCGGAGTACGCAGTATTTT.

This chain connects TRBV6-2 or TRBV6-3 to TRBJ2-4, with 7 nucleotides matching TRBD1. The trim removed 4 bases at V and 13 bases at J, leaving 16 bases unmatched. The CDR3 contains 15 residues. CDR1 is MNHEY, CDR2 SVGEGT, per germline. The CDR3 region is CASSLTGLSYNEQYF. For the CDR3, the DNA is TGTGCCAGCAGTTTGACAGGGCTCTCCTACAATGAGCAGTACTTC.

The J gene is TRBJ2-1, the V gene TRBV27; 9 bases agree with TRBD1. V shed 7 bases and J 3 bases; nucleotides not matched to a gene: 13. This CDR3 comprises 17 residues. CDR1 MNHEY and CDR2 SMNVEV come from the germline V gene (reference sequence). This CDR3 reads CASTGTGKSHYYNEQFF. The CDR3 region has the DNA TGTGCCAGCACCGGGACAGGGAAATCACATTACTACAATGAGCAGTTCTTC.

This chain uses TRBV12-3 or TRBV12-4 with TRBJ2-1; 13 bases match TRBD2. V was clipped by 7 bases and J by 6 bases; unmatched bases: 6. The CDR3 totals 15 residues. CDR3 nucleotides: TGTGCCAGCACCCGACTAGCGGGGGGCCGCAATGAGCAGTTCTTC. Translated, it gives CASTRLAGGRNEQFF.

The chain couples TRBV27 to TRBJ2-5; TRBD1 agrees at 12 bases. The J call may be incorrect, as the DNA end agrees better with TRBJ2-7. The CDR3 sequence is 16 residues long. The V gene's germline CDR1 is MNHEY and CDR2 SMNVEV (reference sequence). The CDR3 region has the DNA TGTGCCAGCAGTAGTCCCTCCGGGACAGGGGGCAACGAGCAGTACTTC. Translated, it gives CASSSPSGTGGNEQYF.

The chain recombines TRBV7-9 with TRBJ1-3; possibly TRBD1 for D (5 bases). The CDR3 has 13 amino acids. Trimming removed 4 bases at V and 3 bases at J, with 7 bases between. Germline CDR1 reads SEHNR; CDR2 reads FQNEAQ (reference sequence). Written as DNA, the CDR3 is TGTGCCAGCAGCTCAGGGAATGGAAACACCATATATTTT. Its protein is CASSSGNGNTIYF.

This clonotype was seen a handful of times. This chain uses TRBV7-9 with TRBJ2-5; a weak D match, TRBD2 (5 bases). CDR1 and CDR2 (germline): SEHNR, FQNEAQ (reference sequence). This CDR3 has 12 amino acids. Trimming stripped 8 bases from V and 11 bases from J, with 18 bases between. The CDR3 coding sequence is TGTGCCAGCCATCCCGACGGGAATGAGCAGTACTTC. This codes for CASHPDGNEQYF.

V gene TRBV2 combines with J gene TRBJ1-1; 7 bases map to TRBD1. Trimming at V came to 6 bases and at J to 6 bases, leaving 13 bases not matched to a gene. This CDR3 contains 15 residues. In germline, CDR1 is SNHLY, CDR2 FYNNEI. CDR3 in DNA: TGTGCCAGCAGGGACCCTCGACAGGGTCGGCCTGAAGCTTTCTTT. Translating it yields CASRDPRQGRPEAFF.

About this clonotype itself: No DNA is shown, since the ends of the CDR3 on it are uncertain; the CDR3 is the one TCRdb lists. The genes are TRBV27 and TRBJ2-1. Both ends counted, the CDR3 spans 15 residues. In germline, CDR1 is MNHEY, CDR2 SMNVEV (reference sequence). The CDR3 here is CASSTSENSYNEQFF.

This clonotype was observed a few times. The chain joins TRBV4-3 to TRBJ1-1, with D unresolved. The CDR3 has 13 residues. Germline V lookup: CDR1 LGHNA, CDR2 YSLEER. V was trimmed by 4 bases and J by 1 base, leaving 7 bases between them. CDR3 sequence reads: CASSRRQNTEAFF. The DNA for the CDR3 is TGCGCCAGCAGCCGGCGACAGAACACTGAAGCTTTCTTT.

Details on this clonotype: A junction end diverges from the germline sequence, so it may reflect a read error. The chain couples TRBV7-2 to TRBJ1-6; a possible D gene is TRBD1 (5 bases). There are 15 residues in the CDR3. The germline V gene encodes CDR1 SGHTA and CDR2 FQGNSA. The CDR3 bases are TGTGCCAGCATCTTAACCAGGGATTATAATTCACCCCTCCACTTT. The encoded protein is CASILTRDYNSPLHF. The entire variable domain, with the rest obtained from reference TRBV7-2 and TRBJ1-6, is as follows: GAGVSQSPSNKVTEKGKDVELRCDPISGHTALYWYRQSLGQGLEFLIYFQGNSAPDKSGLPSDRFSAERTGGSVSTLTIQRTQQEDSAVYLCASILTRDYNSPLHFGNGTRLTVT.